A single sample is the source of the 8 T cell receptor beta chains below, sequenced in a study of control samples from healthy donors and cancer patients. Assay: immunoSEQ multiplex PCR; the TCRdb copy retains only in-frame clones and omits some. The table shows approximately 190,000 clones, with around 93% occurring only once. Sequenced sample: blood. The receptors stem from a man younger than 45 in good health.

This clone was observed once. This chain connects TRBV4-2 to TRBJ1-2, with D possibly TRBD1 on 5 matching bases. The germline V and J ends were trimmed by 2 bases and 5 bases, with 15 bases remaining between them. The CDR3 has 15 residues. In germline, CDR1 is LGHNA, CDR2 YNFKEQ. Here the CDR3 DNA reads TGTGCCAGCAGCCAATCAACCGGGACGGGGTATGGCTACACCTTC. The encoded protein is CASSQSTGTGYGYTF.

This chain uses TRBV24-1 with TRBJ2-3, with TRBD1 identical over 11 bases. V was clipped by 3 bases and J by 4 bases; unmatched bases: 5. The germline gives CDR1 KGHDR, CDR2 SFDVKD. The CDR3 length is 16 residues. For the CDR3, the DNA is TGTGCCACCAGTGATGCGGACAGGGGGCGGGCAGATACGCAGTATTTT. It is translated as CATSDADRGRADTQYF.

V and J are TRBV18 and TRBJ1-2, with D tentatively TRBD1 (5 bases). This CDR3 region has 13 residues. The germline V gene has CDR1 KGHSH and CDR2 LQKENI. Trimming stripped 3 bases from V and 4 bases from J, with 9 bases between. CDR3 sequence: CASSPRQIYGYTF. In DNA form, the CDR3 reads TGTGCCAGCTCACCTCGACAGATCTATGGCTACACCTTC.

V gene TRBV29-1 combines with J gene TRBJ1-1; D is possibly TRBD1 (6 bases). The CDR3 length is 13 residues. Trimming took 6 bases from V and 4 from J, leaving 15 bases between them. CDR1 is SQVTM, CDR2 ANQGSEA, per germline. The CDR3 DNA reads TGCAGCGTCCTCCCAGGGGTTATCACTGAAGCTTTCTTT. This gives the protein CSVLPGVITEAFF.

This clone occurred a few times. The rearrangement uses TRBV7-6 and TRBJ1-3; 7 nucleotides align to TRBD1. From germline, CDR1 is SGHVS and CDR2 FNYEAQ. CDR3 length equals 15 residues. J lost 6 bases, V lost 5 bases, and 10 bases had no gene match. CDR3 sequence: CASSPRGTDENTIYF. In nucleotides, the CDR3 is TGTGCCAGCAGCCCGCGGGGGACAGACGAAAACACCATATATTTT.

In nucleotides, the CDR3 is TGTGCCAGCAGCCAAGAATTTAAGGCCGAGAGGGTCTCCTACAATGAGCAGTTCTTC. This encodes CASSQEFKAERVSYNEQFF. This chain joins TRBV14 and TRBJ2-1; D might be TRBD2 (5 bases). The germline CDR1 and CDR2 sequences are SGHDN and FVKESK. Trimming removed 0 bases from V and 0 bases from J, with 18 bases in between. The length of the CDR3 is 19 residues.

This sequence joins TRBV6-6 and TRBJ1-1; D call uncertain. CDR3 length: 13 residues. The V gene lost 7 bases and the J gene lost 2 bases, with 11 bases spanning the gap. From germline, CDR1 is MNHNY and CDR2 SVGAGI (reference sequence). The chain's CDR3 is CASNLSGNTEAFF. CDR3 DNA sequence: TGTGCCAGCAACTTGAGCGGTAACACTGAAGCTTTCTTT.

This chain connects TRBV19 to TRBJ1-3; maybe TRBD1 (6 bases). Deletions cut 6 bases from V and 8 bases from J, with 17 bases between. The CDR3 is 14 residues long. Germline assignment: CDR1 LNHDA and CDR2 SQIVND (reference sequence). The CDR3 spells CASSQTGRRYTIYF. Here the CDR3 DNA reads TGTGCCAGTAGCCAGACAGGCCGACGGTACACCATATATTTT.